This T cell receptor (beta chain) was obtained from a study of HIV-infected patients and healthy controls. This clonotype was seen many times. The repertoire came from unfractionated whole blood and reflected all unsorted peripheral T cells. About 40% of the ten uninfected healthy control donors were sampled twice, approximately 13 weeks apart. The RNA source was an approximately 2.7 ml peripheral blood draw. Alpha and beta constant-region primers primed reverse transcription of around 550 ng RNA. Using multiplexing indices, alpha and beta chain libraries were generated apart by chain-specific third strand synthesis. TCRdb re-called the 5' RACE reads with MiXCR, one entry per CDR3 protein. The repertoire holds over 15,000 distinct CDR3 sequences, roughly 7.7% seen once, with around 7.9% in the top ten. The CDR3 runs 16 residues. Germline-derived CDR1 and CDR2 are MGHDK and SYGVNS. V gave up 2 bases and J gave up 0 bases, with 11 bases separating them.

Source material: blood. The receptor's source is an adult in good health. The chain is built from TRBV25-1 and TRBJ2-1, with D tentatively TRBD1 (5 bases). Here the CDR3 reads CASSESRVFSYNEQFF. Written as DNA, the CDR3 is TGTGCCAGCAGTGAAAGCAGGGTATTCTCCTACAATGAGCAGTTCTTC.